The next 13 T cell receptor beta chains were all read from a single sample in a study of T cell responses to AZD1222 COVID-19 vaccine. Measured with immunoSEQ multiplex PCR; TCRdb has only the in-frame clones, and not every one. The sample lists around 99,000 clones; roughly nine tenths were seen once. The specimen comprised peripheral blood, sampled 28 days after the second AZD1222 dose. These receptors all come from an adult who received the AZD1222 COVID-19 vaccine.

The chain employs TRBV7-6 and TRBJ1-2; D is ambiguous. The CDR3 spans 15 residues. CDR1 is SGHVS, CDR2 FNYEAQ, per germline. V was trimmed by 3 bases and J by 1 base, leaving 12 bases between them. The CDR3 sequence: CASSLGTALNYGYTF. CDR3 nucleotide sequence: TGTGCCAGCAGCTTGGGCACAGCCCTTAACTATGGCTACACCTTC. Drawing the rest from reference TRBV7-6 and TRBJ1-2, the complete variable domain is GAGVSQSPRYKVTKRGQDVALRCDPISGHVSLYWYRQALGQGPEFLTYFNYEAQQDKSGLPNDRFSAERPEGSISTLTIQRTEQRDSAMYRCASSLGTALNYGYTFGSGTRLTVV.

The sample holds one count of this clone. The CDR3 nucleotides read TGTGCCAGCAGCGTAGAAGGGGGCACTCCCTACAATGAGCAGTTCTTC. Translating it yields CASSVEGGTPYNEQFF. The genes are TRBV9 and TRBJ2-1, with 7 bases identical to TRBD1. Germline V gives CDR1 SGDLS, CDR2 YYNGEE. After removal of 0 bases from V and 2 bases from J, the junction contained 5 bases not matched to a gene. CDR3 length: 16 amino acids.

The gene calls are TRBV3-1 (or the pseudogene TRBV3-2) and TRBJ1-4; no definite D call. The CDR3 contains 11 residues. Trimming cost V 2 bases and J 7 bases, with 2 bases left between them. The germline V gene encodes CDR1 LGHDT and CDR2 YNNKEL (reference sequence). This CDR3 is CASSQLEKLFF. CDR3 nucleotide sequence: TGTGCCAGCAGCCAACTTGAAAAACTGTTTTTT.

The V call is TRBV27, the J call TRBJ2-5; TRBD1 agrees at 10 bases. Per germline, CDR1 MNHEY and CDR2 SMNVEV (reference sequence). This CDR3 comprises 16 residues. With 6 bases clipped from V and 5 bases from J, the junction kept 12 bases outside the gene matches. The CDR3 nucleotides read TGTGCCAGCAGCATGACAGGGGGCCGACCTGGGGAGACCCAGTACTTC. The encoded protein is CASSMTGGRPGETQYF.

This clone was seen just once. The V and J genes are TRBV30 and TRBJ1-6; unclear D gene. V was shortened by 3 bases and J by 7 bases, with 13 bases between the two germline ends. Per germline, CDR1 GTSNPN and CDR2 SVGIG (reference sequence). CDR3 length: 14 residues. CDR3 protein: CAWREAWRNSPLHF. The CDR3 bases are TGTGCCTGGAGGGAGGCTTGGAGGAATTCACCCCTCCACTTT. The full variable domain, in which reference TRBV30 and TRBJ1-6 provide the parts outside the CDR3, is SQTIHQWPATLVQPVGSPLSLECTVEGTSNPNLYWYRQAAGRGLQLLFYSVGIGQISSEVPQNLSASRPQDRQFILSSKKLLLSDSGFYLCAWREAWRNSPLHFGNGTRLTVT.

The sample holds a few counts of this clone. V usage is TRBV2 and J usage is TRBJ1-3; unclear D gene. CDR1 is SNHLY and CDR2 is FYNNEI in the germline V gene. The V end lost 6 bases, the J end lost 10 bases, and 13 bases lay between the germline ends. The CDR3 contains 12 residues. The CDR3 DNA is TGTGCCAGCAGCTACCGTCGCGGGACCATATATTTT. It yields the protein CASSYRRGTIYF. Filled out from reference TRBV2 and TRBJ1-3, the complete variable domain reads EPEVTQTPSHQVTQMGQEVILRCVPISNHLYFYWYRQILGQKVEFLVSFYNNEISEKSEIFDDQFSVERPDGSNFTLKIRSTKLEDSAMYFCASSYRRGTIYFGEGSWLTVV.

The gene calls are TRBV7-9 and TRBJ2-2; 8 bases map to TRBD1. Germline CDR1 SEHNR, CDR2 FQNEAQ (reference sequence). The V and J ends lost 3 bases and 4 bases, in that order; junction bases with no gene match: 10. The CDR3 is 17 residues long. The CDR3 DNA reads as TGTGCCAGCAGCTTTGTCCCAGGGGGCGTGGGCACCGGGGAGCTGTTTTTT. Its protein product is CASSFVPGGVGTGELFF.

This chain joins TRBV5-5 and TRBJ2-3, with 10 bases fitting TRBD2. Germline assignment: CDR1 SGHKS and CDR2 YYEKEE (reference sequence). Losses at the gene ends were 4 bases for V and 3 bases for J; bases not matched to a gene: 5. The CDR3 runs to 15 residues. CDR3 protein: CASSRSSGSTDTQYF. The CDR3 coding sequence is TGTGCCAGCAGCCGTTCTAGCGGGAGTACAGATACGCAGTATTTT.

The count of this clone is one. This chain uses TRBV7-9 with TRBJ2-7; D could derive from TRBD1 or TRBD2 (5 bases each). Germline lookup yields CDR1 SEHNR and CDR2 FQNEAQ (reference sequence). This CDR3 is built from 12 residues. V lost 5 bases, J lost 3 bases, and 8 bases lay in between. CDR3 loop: CASSGTVYEQYF. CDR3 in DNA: TGTGCCAGCAGCGGGACCGTCTACGAGCAGTACTTC. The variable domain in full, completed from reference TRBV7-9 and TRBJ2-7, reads DTGVSQNPRHKITKRGQNVTFRCDPISEHNRLYWYRQTLGQGPEFLTYFQNEAQLEKSRLLSDRFSAERPKGSFSTLEIQRTEQGDSAMYLCASSGTVYEQYFGPGTRLTVT.

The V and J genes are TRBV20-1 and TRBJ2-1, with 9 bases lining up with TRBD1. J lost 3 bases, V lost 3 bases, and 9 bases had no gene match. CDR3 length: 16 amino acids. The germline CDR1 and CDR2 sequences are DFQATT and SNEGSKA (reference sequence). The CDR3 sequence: CSASATGTGFYNEQFF. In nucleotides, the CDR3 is TGCAGTGCTAGTGCAACCGGGACAGGGTTCTACAATGAGCAGTTCTTC.

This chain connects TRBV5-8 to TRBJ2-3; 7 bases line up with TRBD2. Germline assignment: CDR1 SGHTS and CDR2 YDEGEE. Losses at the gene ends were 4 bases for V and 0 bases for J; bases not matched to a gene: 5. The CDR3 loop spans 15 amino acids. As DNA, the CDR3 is TGTGCCAGCAGCCTCTCTAGCGGTAGCACAGATACGCAGTATTTT. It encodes CASSLSSGSTDTQYF. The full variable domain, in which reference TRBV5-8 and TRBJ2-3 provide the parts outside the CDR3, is EAGVTQSPTHLIKTRGQQATLRCSPISGHTSVYWYQQALGLGLQFLLWYDEGEERNRGNFPPRFSGRQFPNYSSELNVNALELEDSALYLCASSLSSGSTDTQYFGPGTRLTVL.

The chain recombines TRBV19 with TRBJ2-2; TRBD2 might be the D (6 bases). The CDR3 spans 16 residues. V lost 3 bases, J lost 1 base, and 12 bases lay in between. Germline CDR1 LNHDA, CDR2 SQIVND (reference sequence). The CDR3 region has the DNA TGTGCCAGTAGTATTCTGTGGCGGGAGAACACCGGGGAGCTGTTTTTT. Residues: CASSILWRENTGELFF.

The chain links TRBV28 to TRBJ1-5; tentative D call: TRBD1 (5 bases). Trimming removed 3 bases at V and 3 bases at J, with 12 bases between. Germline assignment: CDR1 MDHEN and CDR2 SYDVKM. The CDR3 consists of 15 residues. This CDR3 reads CASSFGGVNNQPQHF. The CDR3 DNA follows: TGTGCCAGCAGTTTCGGGGGGGTGAACAATCAGCCCCAGCATTTT.